These 22 T cell receptor beta chains came from one sample sequenced in a study of blood T cell repertoires in COVID-19. Assay used: immunoSEQ multiplex PCR; TCRdb lists only in-frame clones, some missing. The sample includes 200,000 to 250,000 clones, about 85% of them seen just once. Sequenced: peripheral blood. The receptor source for this set is a woman aged 18 to 35 who had recovered from COVID-19.

The gene calls are TRBV18 and TRBJ1-1, with 7 bases that match TRBD1. The V and J ends lost 5 bases and 1 base, in that order; junction bases with no gene match: 10. From germline, CDR1 is KGHSH and CDR2 LQKENI. The CDR3 spans 16 residues. In DNA form, the CDR3 reads TGTGCCAGCTCATCTACTTTCGACAGGGCGAACACTGAAGCTTTCTTT. Its translation is CASSSTFDRANTEAFF.

The chain uses TRBV4-3 and TRBJ2-1, with 8 positions matching TRBD1. The CDR3 covers 15 residues. Germline V gene sequence: CDR1 LGHNA, CDR2 YSLEER. The V gene end was trimmed by 3 bases and the J gene end by 5 bases; junction bases not matched to a gene: 6. CDR3 amino acids: CASSHSGQGDNEQFF. CDR3 DNA: TGCGCCAGCAGCCATTCTGGACAGGGCGACAATGAGCAGTTCTTC.

V gene TRBV19 combines with J gene TRBJ2-7; D is possibly TRBD1 (6 bases). The germline gives CDR1 LNHDA, CDR2 SQIVND (reference sequence). V was cut by 5 bases and J by 0 bases, with 11 bases left in between. This CDR3 contains 14 residues. The CDR3 region is CASSLRTDSYEQYF. The CDR3 nucleotides read TGTGCCAGTAGTCTCCGGACAGACTCCTACGAGCAGTACTTC.

The count of this clone is one. V gene TRBV9 combines with J gene TRBJ2-1; 8 bases are a match to TRBD2. Germline lookup yields CDR1 SGDLS and CDR2 YYNGEE. V shed 3 bases and J 9 bases; nucleotides not matched to a gene: 2. The length of the CDR3 is 12 residues. The CDR3 coding sequence is TGTGCCAGCAGCGCCGCGGGAGGTGAGCAGTTCTTC. Amino acids: CASSAAGGEQFF. The variable domain in full, with the rest retrieved from reference TRBV9 and TRBJ2-1, is DSGVTQTPKHLITATGQRVTLRCSPRSGDLSVYWYQQSLDQGLQFLIQYYNGEERAKGNILERFSAQQFPDLHSELNLSSLELGDSALYFCASSAAGGEQFFGPGTRLTVL.

The V call is TRBV4-2, the J call TRBJ2-7; the D gene is possibly TRBD1 (6 bases). This CDR3 region has 15 residues. In germline, CDR1 is LGHNA, CDR2 YNFKEQ. Trimming stripped 2 bases from V and 6 bases from J, with 17 bases between. CDR3 residues: CASSQPTGGWGEQYF. CDR3 in DNA: TGTGCCAGCAGCCAACCGACAGGAGGCTGGGGCGAGCAGTACTTC.

This chain links TRBV6-5 with TRBJ2-3; D is uncertain. Germline CDR1 reads MNHEY; CDR2 reads SVGAGI. V gave up 7 bases and J gave up 6 bases, with 8 bases separating them. There are 11 residues in the CDR3. This CDR3 is CASKADDTQYF. The CDR3 DNA is TGTGCCAGCAAGGCGGATGATACGCAGTATTTT.

This chain links TRBV19 with TRBJ2-1; a possible D gene is TRBD1 (6 bases). This CDR3 has 16 residues. V lost 1 base to trimming and J lost 5 bases, with 15 bases between them. The V gene's germline CDR1 is LNHDA and CDR2 SQIVND (reference sequence). The CDR3 reads CASSIGNPGQNNEQFF. The CDR3 DNA is TGTGCCAGTAGTATAGGTAACCCCGGACAGAACAATGAGCAGTTCTTC.

The chain combines TRBV7-2 with TRBJ2-7; possible D gene TRBD2, 5 bases. From germline, CDR1 is SGHTA and CDR2 FQGNSA. Trimming took 6 bases from V and 2 from J, leaving 11 bases between them. The CDR3 is 13 residues long. CDR3: CASRSWETYEQYF. The CDR3 bases are TGTGCCAGCAGATCCTGGGAGACCTACGAGCAGTACTTC.

The rearrangement uses TRBV29-1 and TRBJ2-7; 7 positions match TRBD1. V lost 5 bases to trimming and J lost 5 bases; unmatched junction nucleotides: 12. The CDR3 runs 14 residues. Germline V gives CDR1 SQVTM, CDR2 ANQGSEA. This CDR3 reads CSVTDRDLLHEQYF. The CDR3 DNA follows: TGCAGCGTTACCGACAGGGATCTACTCCACGAGCAGTACTTC.

V is TRBV7-2 and J is TRBJ2-7; TRBD1 aligns across 7 bases. CDR3 size: 15 residues. After removal of 2 bases from V and 3 bases from J, the junction contained 7 bases not matched to a gene. CDR1 is SGHTA, CDR2 FQGNSA, per germline. In DNA, the CDR3 is TGTGCCAGCAGCTTAACGGGACAGCGGAGCTACGAGCAGTACTTC. It specifies CASSLTGQRSYEQYF.

The V call is TRBV6-5, the J call TRBJ1-2, with 9 bases lining up with TRBD1. After removal of 0 bases from V and 8 bases from J, the junction contained 7 bases not matched to a gene. CDR1 and CDR2 from the germline V gene are MNHEY and SVGAGI. This CDR3 is built from 15 residues. The CDR3 sequence: CASSYSRQGVGGYTF. CDR3 DNA: TGTGCCAGCAGTTACTCGCGACAGGGGGTTGGCGGCTACACCTTC.

The rearrangement uses TRBV5-4 and TRBJ2-1; 16 bases match TRBD2. The germline V gene has CDR1 SGHNT and CDR2 YYREEE (reference sequence). This CDR3 spans 17 amino acids. After removal of 5 bases from V and 9 bases from J, the junction contained 11 bases not matched to a gene. As DNA, the CDR3 is TGTGCCAGCAGGACTACCGGGACTAGCGGGAGGGCCCGTGAGCAGTTCTTC. Its protein product is CASRTTGTSGRAREQFF.

The chain uses TRBV3-1 (or the pseudogene TRBV3-2) and TRBJ2-1; 12 nucleotides match TRBD2. CDR3 length: 16 residues. Per the germline V gene, CDR1 is LGHDT and CDR2 is YNNKEL (reference sequence). Trimming at V came to 4 bases and at J to 10 bases, leaving 11 bases not matched to a gene. The CDR3 coding sequence is TGTGCCAGCAGCCCCTCGGGACTAGCGGGTTTAGACGAGCAGTTCTTC. This sequence encodes CASSPSGLAGLDEQFF.

V and J are TRBV6-5 and TRBJ2-7, with a tentative D call TRBD1 (5 bases). CDR1 and CDR2 from the germline V gene are MNHEY and SVGAGI. Trimming removed 2 bases from V and 1 base from J, with 12 bases in between. The CDR3 is 15 amino acids. DNA for the CDR3: TGTGCCAGCAGTTACGACAGCTTAATTTCCTACGAGCAGTACTTC. Its protein is CASSYDSLISYEQYF.

The chain carries TRBV20-1 and TRBJ1-1, with D hard to call. The CDR3 sequence is 10 residues long. Germline V gene lookup returns CDR1 DFQATT and CDR2 SNEGSKA (reference sequence). Between the trimmed V and J ends, which lost 8 bases and 11 bases, there was a span of 15 bases. CDR3 sequence reads: CSFPGTSAFF. Here the CDR3 DNA reads TGCAGTTTCCCGGGCACTAGCGCTTTCTTT.

Details on this clone: Other DNA sequences in the same sample also yield this CDR3. V is TRBV9 and J is TRBJ1-2; TRBD1 matches at 11 bases. Germline CDR1 is SGDLS and CDR2 is YYNGEE. CDR3 size: 14 residues. The V and J ends lost 2 bases and 4 bases, in that order; junction bases with no gene match: 1. As DNA, the CDR3 is TGTGCCAGCAGCGTTGGACAGGGGGCCTATGGCTACACCTTC. It encodes CASSVGQGAYGYTF.

This chain connects TRBV25-1 to TRBJ2-2; D is ambiguous. This CDR3 contains 15 residues. Germline V gene sequence: CDR1 MGHDK, CDR2 SYGVNS. The germline V and J ends were trimmed by 0 bases and 4 bases, with 9 bases remaining between them. The CDR3: CASSEYGRGTGELFF. CDR3 nucleotides: TGTGCCAGCAGTGAATATGGCCGTGGCACCGGGGAGCTGTTTTTT.

The chain combines TRBV11-2 with TRBJ1-1, with D maybe TRBD1 (6 bases). The V and J ends lost 1 base and 1 base respectively, with 10 bases between them. The CDR3 is 15 residues long. Germline assignment: CDR1 SGHAT and CDR2 FQNNGV. DNA of the CDR3: TGTGCCAGCAGCTTAGGGGGGGGACAGAACACTGAAGCTTTCTTT. This sequence encodes CASSLGGGQNTEAFF.

The gene calls are TRBV19 and TRBJ2-5; a weak D match, TRBD1 (6 bases). Germline CDR1 reads LNHDA; CDR2 reads SQIVND (reference sequence). The CDR3 length is 14 residues. Trimming cost V 5 bases and J 1 base, with 11 bases left between them. CDR3: CASSRMDSQETQYF. Here the CDR3 DNA reads TGTGCCAGTAGTCGAATGGACAGCCAAGAGACCCAGTACTTC.

This CDR3 reads CASSQWGLSGDEQFF. CDR3 nucleotides: TGCGCCAGCAGCCAGTGGGGTCTTTCCGGGGATGAGCAGTTCTTC. The J gene is TRBJ2-1, the V gene TRBV4-1; D may be TRBD2 (5 bases). Germline-derived CDR1 and CDR2 are MGHRA and YSYEKL. This CDR3 contains 15 residues. V was trimmed by 3 bases and J by 8 bases, leaving 17 bases between them.

This chain joins TRBV30 and TRBJ1-1; 11 positions match TRBD1. CDR1 is GTSNPN and CDR2 is SVGIG in the germline V gene (reference sequence). The V segment lost 1 base and the J segment 4 bases; nucleotides outside the gene matches: 2. The CDR3 runs 14 residues. CDR3 in amino acids: CAWSDGTGGTEAFF. DNA of the CDR3: TGTGCCTGGAGTGATGGGACAGGGGGCACTGAAGCTTTCTTT.

This clone was recorded only once. The chain joins TRBV13 to TRBJ2-7; D may be TRBD2 (5 bases). Germline values: CDR1 PRHDT, CDR2 FYEKMQ (reference sequence). This CDR3 comprises 14 residues. V was trimmed by 4 bases and J by 5 bases, leaving 15 bases between them. This chain's CDR3 is CASSSQAGFHEQYF. CDR3 in DNA: TGTGCCAGCAGCTCTCAGGCGGGTTTCCACGAGCAGTACTTC.